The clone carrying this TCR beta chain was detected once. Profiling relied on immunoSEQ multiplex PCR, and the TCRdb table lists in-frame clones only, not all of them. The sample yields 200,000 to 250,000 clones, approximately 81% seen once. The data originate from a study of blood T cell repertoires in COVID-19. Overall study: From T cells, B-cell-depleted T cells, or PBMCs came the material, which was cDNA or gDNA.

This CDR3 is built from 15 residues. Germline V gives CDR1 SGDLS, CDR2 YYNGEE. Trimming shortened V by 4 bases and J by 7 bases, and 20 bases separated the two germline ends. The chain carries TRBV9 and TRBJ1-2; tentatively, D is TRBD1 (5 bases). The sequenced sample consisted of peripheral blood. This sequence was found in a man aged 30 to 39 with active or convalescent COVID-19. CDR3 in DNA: TGTGCCAGCAGCTTACCTACGACAGAAAAGTTTGGCTACACCTTC. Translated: CASSLPTTEKFGYTF.